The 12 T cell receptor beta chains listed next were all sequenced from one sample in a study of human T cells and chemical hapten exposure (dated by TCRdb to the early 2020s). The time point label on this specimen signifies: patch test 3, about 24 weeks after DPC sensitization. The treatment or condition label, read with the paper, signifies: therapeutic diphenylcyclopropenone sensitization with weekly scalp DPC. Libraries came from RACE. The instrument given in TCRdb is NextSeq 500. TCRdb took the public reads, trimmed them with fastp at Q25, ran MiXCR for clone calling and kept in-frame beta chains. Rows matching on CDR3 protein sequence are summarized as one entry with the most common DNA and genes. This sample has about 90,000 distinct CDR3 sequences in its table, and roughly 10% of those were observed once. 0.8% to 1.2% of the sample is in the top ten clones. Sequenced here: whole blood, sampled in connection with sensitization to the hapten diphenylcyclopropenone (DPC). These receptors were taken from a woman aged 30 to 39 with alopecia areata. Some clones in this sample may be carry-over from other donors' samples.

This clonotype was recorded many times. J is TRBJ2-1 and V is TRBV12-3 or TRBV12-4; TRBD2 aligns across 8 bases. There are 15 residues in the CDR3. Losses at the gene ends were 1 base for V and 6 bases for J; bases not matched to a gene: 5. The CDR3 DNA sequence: TGTGCCAGCAGTTTAGTTAGCGGGACGTCCAATGAGCAGTTCTTC. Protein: CASSLVSGTSNEQFF.

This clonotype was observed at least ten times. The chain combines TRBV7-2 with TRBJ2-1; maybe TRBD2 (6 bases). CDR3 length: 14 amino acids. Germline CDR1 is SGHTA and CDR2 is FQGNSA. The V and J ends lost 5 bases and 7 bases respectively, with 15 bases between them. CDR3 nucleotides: TGTGCCAGCAGCCCGACTAGTTTGAAAAATGAGCAGTTCTTC. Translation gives CASSPTSLKNEQFF.

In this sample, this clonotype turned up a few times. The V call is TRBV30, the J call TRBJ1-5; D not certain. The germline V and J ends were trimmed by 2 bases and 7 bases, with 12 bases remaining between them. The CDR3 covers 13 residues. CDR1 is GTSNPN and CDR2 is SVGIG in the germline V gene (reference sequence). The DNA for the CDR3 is TGTGCCTGGAGTCGGGGAACCGAACAGCCCCAGCATTTT. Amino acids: CAWSRGTEQPQHF.

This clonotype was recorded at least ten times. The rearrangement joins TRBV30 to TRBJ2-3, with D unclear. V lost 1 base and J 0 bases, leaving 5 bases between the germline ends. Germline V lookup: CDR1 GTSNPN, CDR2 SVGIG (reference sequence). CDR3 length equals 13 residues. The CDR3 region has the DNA TGTGCCTGGAGTGAACAGAGCACAGATACGCAGTATTTT. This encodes CAWSEQSTDTQYF.

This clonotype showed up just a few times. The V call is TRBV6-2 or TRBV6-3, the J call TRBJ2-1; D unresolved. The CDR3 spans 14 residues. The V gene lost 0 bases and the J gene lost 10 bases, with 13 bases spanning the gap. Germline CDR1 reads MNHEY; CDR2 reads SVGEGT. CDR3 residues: CASSYSVGGAEQFF. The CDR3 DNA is TGTGCCAGCAGTTACTCGGTGGGCGGAGCAGAGCAGTTCTTC.

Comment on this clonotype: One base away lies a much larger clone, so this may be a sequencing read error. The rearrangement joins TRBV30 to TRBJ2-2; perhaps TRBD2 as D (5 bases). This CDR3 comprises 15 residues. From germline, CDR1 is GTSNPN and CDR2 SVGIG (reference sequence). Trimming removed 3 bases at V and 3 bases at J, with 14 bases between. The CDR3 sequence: CAWSWGVGDTGELFF. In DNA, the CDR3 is TGTGCCTGGAGCTGGGGAGTGGGAGACACCGGGGAGCTGTTTTTT.

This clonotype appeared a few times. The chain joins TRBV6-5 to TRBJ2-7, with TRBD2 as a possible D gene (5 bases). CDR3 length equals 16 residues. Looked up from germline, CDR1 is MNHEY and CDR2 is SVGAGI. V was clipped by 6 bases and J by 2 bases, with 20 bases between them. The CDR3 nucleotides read TGTGCCAGCAGCTCCGGGGTGGGCGGATACACCTACGAGCAGTACTTC. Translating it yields CASSSGVGGYTYEQYF.

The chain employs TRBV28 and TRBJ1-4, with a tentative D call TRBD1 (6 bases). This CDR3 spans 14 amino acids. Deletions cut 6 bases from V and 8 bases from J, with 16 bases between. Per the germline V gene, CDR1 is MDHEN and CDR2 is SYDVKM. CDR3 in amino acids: CASSLGHPREKLFF. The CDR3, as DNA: TGTGCCAGCAGCTTGGGACATCCAAGAGAAAAACTGTTTTTT.

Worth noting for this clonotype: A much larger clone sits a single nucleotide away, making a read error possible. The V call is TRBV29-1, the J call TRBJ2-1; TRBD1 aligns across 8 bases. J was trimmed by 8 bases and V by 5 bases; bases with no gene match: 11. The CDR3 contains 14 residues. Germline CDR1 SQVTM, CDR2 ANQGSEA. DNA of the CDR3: TGCAGCGTTCCCGGACAGGGAGGTGGGTATGAGCAGTTCTTC. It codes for CSVPGQGGGYEQFF.

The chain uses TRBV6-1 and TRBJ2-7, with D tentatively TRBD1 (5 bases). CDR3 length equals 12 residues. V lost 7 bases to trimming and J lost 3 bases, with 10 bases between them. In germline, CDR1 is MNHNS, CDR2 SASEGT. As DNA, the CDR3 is TGTGCCAGCACAGACAGCTACTACGAGCAGTACTTC. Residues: CASTDSYYEQYF.

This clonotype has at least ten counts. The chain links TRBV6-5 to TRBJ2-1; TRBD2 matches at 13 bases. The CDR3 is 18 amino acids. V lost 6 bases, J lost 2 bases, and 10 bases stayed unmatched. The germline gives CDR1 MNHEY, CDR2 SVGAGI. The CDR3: CASSFDPGLAGTYNEQFF. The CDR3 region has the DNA TGTGCCAGCAGCTTCGATCCGGGACTAGCGGGGACCTACAATGAGCAGTTCTTC.

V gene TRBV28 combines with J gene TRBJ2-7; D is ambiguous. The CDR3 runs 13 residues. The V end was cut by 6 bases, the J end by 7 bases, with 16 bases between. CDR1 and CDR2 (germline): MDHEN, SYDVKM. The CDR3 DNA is TGTGCCAGCAGCCGAGGTCCCGTGGGGGAGCAGTACTTC. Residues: CASSRGPVGEQYF.